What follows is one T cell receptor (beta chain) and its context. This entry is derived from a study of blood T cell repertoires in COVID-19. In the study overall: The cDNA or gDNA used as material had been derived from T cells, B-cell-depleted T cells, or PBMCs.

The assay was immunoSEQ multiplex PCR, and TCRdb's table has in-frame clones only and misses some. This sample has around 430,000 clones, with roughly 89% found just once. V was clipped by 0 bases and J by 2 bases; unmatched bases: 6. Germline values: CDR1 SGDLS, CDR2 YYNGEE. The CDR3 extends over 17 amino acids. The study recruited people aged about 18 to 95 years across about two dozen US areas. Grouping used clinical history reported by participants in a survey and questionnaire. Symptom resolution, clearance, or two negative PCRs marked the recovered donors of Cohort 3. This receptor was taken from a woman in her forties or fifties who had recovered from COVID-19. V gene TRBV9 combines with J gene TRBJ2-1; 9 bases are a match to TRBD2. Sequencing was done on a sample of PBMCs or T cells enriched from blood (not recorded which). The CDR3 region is CASSVGERGAPYNEQFF. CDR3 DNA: TGTGCCAGCAGCGTAGGGGAGCGGGGGGCCCCCTACAATGAGCAGTTCTTC.